This T cell receptor (beta chain) emerged from a study of blood T cells in healthy people across ages. Sample-barcoded 5' priming and a J-beta primer mix drove a second PCR of 7 to 11 cycles. TCRdb ran MiXCR on the 5' RACE reads and lists one entry per CDR3 protein. The sample carries 750,000 to 950,000 distinct CDR3 sequences, about 29% recorded once. This clonotype was counted a few times. A further study also used this sample, focusing on T cells of mothers and their children. As that report states: Primer M1S, used in the second PCR, introduced sample barcodes and 2-4 random nucleotides.

Sequenced sample: blood. The clonotype comes from a woman aged 40-49 years in good health.

In DNA, the CDR3 is TGTGCCAGCAGCCTAGGGCTGGGACAGGTTGGGAATGAGCAGTTCTTC. Residues: CASSLGLGQVGNEQFF. The chain is built from TRBV7-9 and TRBJ2-1; 8 positions agree with TRBD1. The CDR3 covers 16 residues. Germline values: CDR1 SEHNR, CDR2 FQNEAQ (reference sequence). V was clipped by 5 bases and J by 7 bases; unmatched bases: 13.